A selection of T cell receptor beta chains follows, all from one sample in a study of patients and donors after allogeneic stem cell transplantation. In TCRdb, the RT-PCR reads were re-called with MiXCR into one record per CDR3 protein. The sample carries about a million distinct CDR3 sequences, more than 15% recorded once. Sequenced: blood, either unsorted or a sorted T cell fraction (not recorded which). The receptor set was obtained from a human donor who was either an allogeneic HSCT recipient or a stem cell or donor lymphocyte infusion donor (not recorded which). It is not recorded whose cells these are; they may come from a transplant donor. CDR3s include the opening cysteine and the closing phenylalanine or tryptophan. Each record gives: D gene, clone size, J gene, CDR3 length, V gene, CDR3 protein, CDR3 DNA. D genes are given only for firm matches. A clone size is listed for some rows: how often the clone was seen (once, few, many), or a class if it is expanded.

d_gene: NA
abundance: NA
j_gene: TRBJ1-2
len: 11
v_gene: TRBV11-2
CDR3aa: CASSLVAGYTF
CDR3nt: TGTGCCAGCAGCTTAGTGGCGGGCTACACCTTC

d_gene: TRBD2
abundance: NA
j_gene: TRBJ2-3
len: 15
v_gene: TRBV20-1
CDR3aa: CSASWLAGGQDTQYF
CDR3nt: TGCAGTGCTAGCTGGTTAGCGGGGGGGCAGGATACGCAGTATTTT

d_gene: TRBD1
abundance: few
j_gene: TRBJ1-2
len: 15
v_gene: TRBV12-3/TRBV12-4
CDR3aa: CASSRQPGGRYGYTF
CDR3nt: TGTGCCAGCAGTCGACAACCAGGGGGCCGATATGGCTACACCTTC

d_gene: NA
abundance: few
j_gene: TRBJ2-3
len: 13
v_gene: TRBV11-3
CDR3aa: CASTPADADTQYF
CDR3nt: TGTGCCAGCACCCCCGCTGATGCAGATACGCAGTATTTT

d_gene: NA
abundance: many
j_gene: TRBJ1-2
len: 13
v_gene: TRBV5-1
CDR3aa: CASSLESNYGYTF
CDR3nt: TGCGCCAGCAGCTTGGAGTCTAACTATGGCTACACCTTC

d_gene: TRBD1
abundance: NA
j_gene: TRBJ1-4
len: 14
v_gene: TRBV5-4
CDR3aa: CASSLRDRSEKLFF
CDR3nt: TGTGCCAGCAGCTTGCGGGACAGGTCTGAAAAACTGTTTTTT

d_gene: NA
abundance: NA
j_gene: TRBJ2-5
len: 13
v_gene: TRBV30
CDR3aa: CAWNGHGQETQYF
CDR3nt: TGTGCCTGGAATGGGCATGGCCAAGAGACCCAGTACTTC

d_gene: NA
abundance: many
j_gene: TRBJ1-2
len: 15
v_gene: TRBV12-3/TRBV12-4
CDR3aa: CYFEVPVTANYGYTF
CDR3nt: TGTTACTTCGAAGTGCCCGTGACAGCTAACTATGGCTACACCTTC

d_gene: TRBD1
abundance: NA
j_gene: TRBJ2-1
len: 16
v_gene: TRBV7-8
CDR3aa: CASAGQGASGYNEQFF
CDR3nt: TGTGCCAGCGCTGGGCAGGGGGCGTCGGGATACAATGAGCAGTTCTTC

d_gene: NA
abundance: few
j_gene: TRBJ2-1
len: 12
v_gene: TRBV30
CDR3aa: CAWSWGGWEQFF
CDR3nt: TGTGCCTGGAGTTGGGGAGGTTGGGAGCAGTTCTTC

d_gene: TRBD1
abundance: NA
j_gene: TRBJ1-5
len: 15
v_gene: TRBV6-1
CDR3aa: CASSRGQGRDQPQHF
CDR3nt: TGTGCCAGCAGCCGGGGACAGGGGAGAGATCAGCCCCAGCATTTT

d_gene: NA
abundance: NA
j_gene: TRBJ1-1
len: 12
v_gene: TRBV6-1
CDR3aa: CATQQGGTEAFF
CDR3nt: TGTGCCACCCAACAGGGCGGAACTGAAGCTTTCTTT

d_gene: NA
abundance: few
j_gene: TRBJ2-2
len: 16
v_gene: TRBV4-2
CDR3aa: CASSPRSRGDTGELFF
CDR3nt: TGTGCCAGCAGCCCGCGGTCTCGGGGTGACACCGGGGAGCTGTTTTTT

d_gene: TRBD2
abundance: NA
j_gene: TRBJ2-7
len: 14
v_gene: TRBV20-1
CDR3aa: CSARGTSRGYEQYF
CDR3nt: TGCAGTGCTAGGGGGACTAGTCGCGGTTACGAGCAGTACTTC

d_gene: NA
abundance: NA
j_gene: TRBJ2-2
len: 14
v_gene: TRBV20-1
CDR3aa: CSAPRTGNTGELFF
CDR3nt: TGCAGTGCTCCAAGGACGGGGAACACCGGGGAGCTGTTTTTT

d_gene: NA
abundance: many
j_gene: TRBJ2-1
len: 12
v_gene: TRBV5-1
CDR3aa: CASSFYYNEQFF
CDR3nt: TGCGCCAGCAGCTTCTACTACAATGAGCAGTTCTTC

d_gene: NA
abundance: NA
j_gene: TRBJ2-7
len: 16
v_gene: TRBV11-3
CDR3aa: CASSRLLGQGSDEQYF
CDR3nt: TGTGCCAGCAGCCGGCTCCTGGGGCAGGGGAGTGACGAGCAGTACTTC